Below are 13 T cell receptor beta chains sequenced from a single sample in a study of blood T cell repertoires in COVID-19. Produced via immunoSEQ multiplex PCR; TCRdb's table is partial and in-frame only. There are under 130,000 clones in the sample; just over 85% occur only once, and around 3.5% lies in the top ten. The source material was peripheral blood. The receptors shown here come from a human donor in a cohort sampled during active COVID-19.

This rearrangement joins TRBV13 to TRBJ2-7; D possibly corresponds to TRBD1 (5 bases). Germline CDR1 PRHDT, CDR2 FYEKMQ (reference sequence). V dropped 5 bases and J dropped 5 bases, with 10 bases sitting between them. The CDR3 runs to 12 residues. The CDR3 loop is CASSPQGNEQYF. The CDR3 DNA reads as TGTGCCAGCAGCCCCCAGGGAAACGAGCAGTACTTC.

The chain is built from TRBV27 and TRBJ1-6; 7 nucleotides line up with TRBD1. The CDR3 extends over 16 amino acids. Germline trimming cut 3 bases from V and 8 bases from J; bases unmatched to any gene: 10. The germline CDR1 and CDR2 sequences are MNHEY and SMNVEV (reference sequence). CDR3: CASSFSIQGLDSPLHF. The DNA for the CDR3 is TGTGCCAGCAGTTTTTCTATACAGGGGCTGGATTCACCCCTCCACTTT.

V and J are TRBV5-4 and TRBJ2-2, with 10 bases aligning to TRBD2. V gave up 0 bases and J gave up 7 bases; unmatched junction bases: 3. The germline V gene encodes CDR1 SGHNT and CDR2 YYREEE (reference sequence). This CDR3 spans 15 amino acids. The CDR3 bases are TGTGCCAGCAGCTTGGCGGGACTAGCGTTCGGGGAGCTGTTTTTT. Its protein product is CASSLAGLAFGELFF.

This clone came up many times. The CDR3 DNA reads as TGTGCCAGTAGCTCAGGGTTTATTGGTGAAAAACTGTTTTTT. The encoded protein is CASSSGFIGEKLFF. V is TRBV19 and J is TRBJ1-4; maybe TRBD1 (5 bases). The CDR3 extends over 14 amino acids. The germline V and J ends were trimmed by 6 bases and 7 bases, with 15 bases remaining between them. Germline CDR1 reads LNHDA; CDR2 reads SQIVND (reference sequence).

The chain recombines TRBV5-1 with TRBJ1-5, with D perhaps matching TRBD1 (6 bases). Per the germline V gene, CDR1 is SGHRS and CDR2 is YFSETQ. The CDR3 totals 15 residues. Trimming took off 4 bases at V and 6 bases at J, with 17 bases between the two ends. CDR3: CASSPGGGSGQPQHF. CDR3 nucleotides: TGCGCCAGCAGCCCTGGTGGGGGCTCTGGTCAGCCCCAGCATTTT.

This chain uses TRBV4-1 with TRBJ1-5, with 8 bases that match TRBD1. This CDR3 comprises 14 residues. Losses at the gene ends were 4 bases for V and 7 bases for J; bases not matched to a gene: 6. Germline V lookup: CDR1 MGHRA, CDR2 YSYEKL. The CDR3 protein is CASSPGQGGQPQHF. As DNA, the CDR3 is TGCGCCAGCAGCCCAGGACAGGGAGGCCAGCCCCAGCATTTT.

The gene calls are TRBV5-4 and TRBJ2-3, with 8 bases matching TRBD2. This CDR3 has 17 amino acids. The J segment lost 2 bases and the V segment lost 4 bases, leaving 12 bases of the junction unmatched. Per germline, CDR1 SGHNT and CDR2 YYREEE (reference sequence). CDR3 DNA sequence: TGTGCCAGCAGCCCGGCGGGGGGCCGGGGGCCCACAGATACGCAGTATTTT. Protein sequence: CASSPAGGRGPTDTQYF.

The genes are TRBV3-1 (or the pseudogene TRBV3-2) and TRBJ2-5, with 9 bases aligning to TRBD1. This CDR3 spans 16 amino acids. With V trimmed by 4 bases and J by 1 base, 7 bases remained unmatched. The V gene's germline CDR1 is LGHDT and CDR2 YNNKEL (reference sequence). The CDR3 nucleotides read TGTGCCAGCAGCCTGACCGGGACAGGGTCCCAAGAGACCCAGTACTTC. Residues: CASSLTGTGSQETQYF.

By share, this clone counts as medium-sized. This rearrangement joins TRBV7-2 to TRBJ1-6; no firm D call. Trimming pared 4 bases from V and 3 bases from J, leaving 13 bases between. From germline, CDR1 is SGHTA and CDR2 FQGNSA. CDR3 size: 16 residues. The CDR3 loop reads CASSSDRTVYNSPLHF. Here the CDR3 DNA reads TGTGCCAGCAGCTCCGACCGAACAGTCTATAATTCACCCCTCCACTTT.

This clone occurred once. This chain links TRBV7-9 with TRBJ1-2; the D gene is possibly TRBD1 (5 bases). The CDR3 totals 12 residues. Germline V CDR1 and CDR2: SEHNR, FQNEAQ (reference sequence). V lost 5 bases and J 8 bases, leaving 12 bases between the germline ends. The CDR3 region is CASSARERGYTF. As DNA, the CDR3 is TGTGCCAGCAGCGCCAGGGAAAGGGGCTACACCTTC. Full variable domain (missing parts from reference TRBV7-9 and TRBJ1-2): DTGVSQNPRHKITKRGQNVTFRCDPISEHNRLYWYRQTLGQGPEFLTYFQNEAQLEKSRLLSDRFSAERPKGSFSTLEIQRTEQGDSAMYLCASSARERGYTFGSGTRLTVV.

The gene calls are TRBV24-1 and TRBJ2-3; maybe TRBD1 (5 bases). V dropped 4 bases and J dropped 1 base, with 14 bases sitting between them. This CDR3 spans 16 amino acids. The germline gives CDR1 KGHDR, CDR2 SFDVKD. The CDR3 DNA is TGTGCCACCAGTGACCTAACTACCAGGGGCACAGATACGCAGTATTTT. As protein: CATSDLTTRGTDTQYF.

The chain links TRBV7-2 to TRBJ2-1; maybe TRBD2 (6 bases). CDR3 size: 15 residues. V gave up 4 bases and J gave up 3 bases, with 13 bases separating them. Germline CDR1 is SGHTA and CDR2 is FQGNSA. The CDR3 nucleotides are TGTGCCAGCAGCTGGGGGGTAGGGGTCTACAATGAGCAGTTCTTC. As protein: CASSWGVGVYNEQFF.

This chain uses TRBV14 with TRBJ1-2; weak D call: TRBD1 (5 bases). The length of the CDR3 is 16 residues. Trimming shortened V by 1 base and J by 6 bases, and 18 bases separated the two germline ends. CDR1 is SGHDN, CDR2 FVKESK, per germline. The CDR3 coding sequence is TGTGCCAGCAGCCAAGCTCGACCGGGACTCATGGATGGCTACACCTTC. This codes for CASSQARPGLMDGYTF.